This T cell receptor (beta chain) was observed in a study of graft-versus-host responses after intestinal transplantation. The wider study: Recipients uniformly received anti-thymocyte globulin induction, followed by tacrolimus and steroids for 2 to 4 years. Study-wide findings and caveats: Allografts from individuals with graft-donor T cell macrochimerism displayed high graft-versus-host to host-versus-graft clonal ratios. Circulating GvH clones peaking coincided with falling HvG clones soon after transplant.

Profiled with immunoSEQ multiplex PCR; TCRdb holds only in-frame clones, not every one. The table includes nearly 100,000 clones, 75% to 95% detected once. V was cut by 0 bases and J by 6 bases, with 10 bases left in between. Germline CDR1 reads SGHNT; CDR2 reads YYREEE (reference sequence). There are 14 residues in the CDR3. On this clone: Its target is not known.

The material sequenced was PBMCs, taken roughly 68 weeks after intestinal transplant. The rearrangement links TRBV5-4 to TRBJ1-3; D perhaps matches TRBD1 (6 bases). The receptor comes from a human patient who received an intestinal transplant, so some T cells may come from the graft donor. For the CDR3, the DNA is TGTGCCAGCAGCTTGGCAGGGGTCGAAAACACCATATATTTT. Protein: CASSLAGVENTIYF.